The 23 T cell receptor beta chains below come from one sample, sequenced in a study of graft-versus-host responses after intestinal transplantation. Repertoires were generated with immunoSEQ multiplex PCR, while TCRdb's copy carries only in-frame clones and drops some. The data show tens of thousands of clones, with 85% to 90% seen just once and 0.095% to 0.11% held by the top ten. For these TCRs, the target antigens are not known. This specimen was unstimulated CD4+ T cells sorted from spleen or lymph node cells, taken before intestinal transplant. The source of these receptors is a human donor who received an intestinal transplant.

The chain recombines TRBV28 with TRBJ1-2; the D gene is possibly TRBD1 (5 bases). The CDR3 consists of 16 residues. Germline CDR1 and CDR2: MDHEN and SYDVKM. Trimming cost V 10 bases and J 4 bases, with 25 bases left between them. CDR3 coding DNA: TGTGCCACCAGGGACCCCGCGCGCCCAGAGGGCTATGGCTACACCTTC. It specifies CATRDPARPEGYGYTF.

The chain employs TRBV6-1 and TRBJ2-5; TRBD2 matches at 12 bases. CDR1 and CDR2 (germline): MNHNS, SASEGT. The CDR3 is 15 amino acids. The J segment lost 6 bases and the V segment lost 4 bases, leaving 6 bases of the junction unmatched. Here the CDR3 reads CASSAGTSGLKTQYF. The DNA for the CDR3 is TGTGCCAGCAGTGCAGGGACTAGCGGGCTCAAGACCCAGTACTTC.

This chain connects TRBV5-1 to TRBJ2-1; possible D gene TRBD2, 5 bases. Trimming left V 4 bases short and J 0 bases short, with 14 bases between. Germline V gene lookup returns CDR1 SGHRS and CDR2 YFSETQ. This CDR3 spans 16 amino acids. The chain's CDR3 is CASSPRTGSSYNEQFF. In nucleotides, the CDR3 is TGCGCCAGCAGCCCTAGGACGGGAAGCTCCTACAATGAGCAGTTCTTC.

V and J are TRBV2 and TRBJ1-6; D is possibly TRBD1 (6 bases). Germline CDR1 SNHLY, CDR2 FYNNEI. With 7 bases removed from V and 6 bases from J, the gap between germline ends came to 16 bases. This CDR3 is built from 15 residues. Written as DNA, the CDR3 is TGTGCCAGCAATGACCGGGACACTTCTAATTCACCCCTCCACTTT. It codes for CASNDRDTSNSPLHF.

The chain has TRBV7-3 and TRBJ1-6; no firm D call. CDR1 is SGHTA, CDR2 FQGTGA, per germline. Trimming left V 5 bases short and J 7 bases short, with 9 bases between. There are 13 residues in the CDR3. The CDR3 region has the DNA TGTGCCAGCAGCGAAGAGGGAAATTCACCCCTCCACTTT. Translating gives CASSEEGNSPLHF. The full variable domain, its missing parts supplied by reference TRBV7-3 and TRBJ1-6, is GAGVSQTPSNKVTEKGKYVELRCDPISGHTALYWYRQSLGQGPEFLIYFQGTGAADDSGLPNDRFFAVRPEGSVSTLKIQRTERGDSAVYLCASSEEGNSPLHFGNGTRLTVT.

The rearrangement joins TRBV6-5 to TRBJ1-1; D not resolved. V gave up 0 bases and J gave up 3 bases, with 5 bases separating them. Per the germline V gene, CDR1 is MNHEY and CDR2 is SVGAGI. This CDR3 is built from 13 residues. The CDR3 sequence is CASSYSAYTEAFF. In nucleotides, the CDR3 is TGTGCCAGCAGTTACTCGGCCTACACTGAAGCTTTCTTT.

CDR3: CASSLPPAADTQYF. The DNA for the CDR3 is TGTGCCAGCAGCTTACCTCCGGCGGCAGATACGCAGTATTTT. The J gene is TRBJ2-3, the V gene TRBV6-5; D remains unclear. CDR1 is MNHEY and CDR2 is SVGAGI in the germline V gene. The V gene lost 6 bases and the J gene lost 4 bases, with 14 bases spanning the gap. The length of the CDR3 is 14 residues.

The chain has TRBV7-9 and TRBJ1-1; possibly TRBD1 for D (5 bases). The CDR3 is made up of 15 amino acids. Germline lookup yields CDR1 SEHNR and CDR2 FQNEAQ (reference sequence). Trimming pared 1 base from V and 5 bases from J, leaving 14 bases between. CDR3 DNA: TGTGCCAGCAGCTTAGTGGGGGGTACGGGAACTGAAGCTTTCTTT. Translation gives CASSLVGGTGTEAFF.

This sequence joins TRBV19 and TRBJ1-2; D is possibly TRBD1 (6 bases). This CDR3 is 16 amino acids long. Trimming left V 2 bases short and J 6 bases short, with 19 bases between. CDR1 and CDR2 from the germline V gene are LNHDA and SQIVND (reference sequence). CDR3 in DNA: TGTGCCAGTAGTATAATGTCAGGCAGGGGCAGGGATGGCTACACCTTC. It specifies CASSIMSGRGRDGYTF.

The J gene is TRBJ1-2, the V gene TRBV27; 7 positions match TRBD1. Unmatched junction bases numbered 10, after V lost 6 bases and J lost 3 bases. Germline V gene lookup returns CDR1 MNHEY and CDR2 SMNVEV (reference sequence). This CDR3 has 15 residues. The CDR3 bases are TGTGCCAGCAGCAGGACAGGTCTCTTTGACTATGGCTACACCTTC. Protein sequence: CASSRTGLFDYGYTF.

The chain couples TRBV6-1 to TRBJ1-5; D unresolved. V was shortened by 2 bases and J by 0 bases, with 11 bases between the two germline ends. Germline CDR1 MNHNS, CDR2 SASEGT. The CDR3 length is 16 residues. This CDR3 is CASSESGQVSNQPQHF. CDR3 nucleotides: TGTGCCAGCAGTGAATCTGGGCAGGTTAGCAATCAGCCCCAGCATTTT.

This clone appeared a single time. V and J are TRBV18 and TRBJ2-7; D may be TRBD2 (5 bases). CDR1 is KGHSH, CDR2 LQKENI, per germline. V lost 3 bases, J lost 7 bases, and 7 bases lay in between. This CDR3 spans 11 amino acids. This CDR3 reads CASSPGGEQYF. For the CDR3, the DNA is TGTGCCAGCTCACCGGGCGGGGAGCAGTACTTC.

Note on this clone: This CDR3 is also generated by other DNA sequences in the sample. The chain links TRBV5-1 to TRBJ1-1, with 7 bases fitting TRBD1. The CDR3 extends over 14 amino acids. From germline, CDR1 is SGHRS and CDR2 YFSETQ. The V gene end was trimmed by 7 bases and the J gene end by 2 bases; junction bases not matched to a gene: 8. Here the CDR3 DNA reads TGCGCCAGCTCTCCAGACAGGGTAAACACTGAAGCTTTCTTT. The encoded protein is CASSPDRVNTEAFF.

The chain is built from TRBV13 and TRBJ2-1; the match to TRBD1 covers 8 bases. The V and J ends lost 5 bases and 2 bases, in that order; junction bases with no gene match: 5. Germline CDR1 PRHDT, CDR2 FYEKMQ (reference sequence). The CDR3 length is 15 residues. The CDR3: CASSHGQGTYNEQFF. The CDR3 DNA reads TGTGCCAGCAGCCACGGACAGGGCACCTACAATGAGCAGTTCTTC.

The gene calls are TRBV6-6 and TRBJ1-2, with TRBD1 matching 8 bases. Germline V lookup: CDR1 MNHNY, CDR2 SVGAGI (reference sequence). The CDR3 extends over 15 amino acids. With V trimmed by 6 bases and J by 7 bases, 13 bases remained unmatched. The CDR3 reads CASSSTQGALGGYTF. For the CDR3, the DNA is TGTGCCAGCAGCTCAACCCAGGGGGCCCTGGGTGGCTACACCTTC.

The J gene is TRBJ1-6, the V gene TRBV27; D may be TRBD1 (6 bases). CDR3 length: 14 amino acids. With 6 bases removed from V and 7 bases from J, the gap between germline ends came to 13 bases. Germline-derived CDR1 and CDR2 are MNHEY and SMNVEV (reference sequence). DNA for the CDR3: TGTGCCAGCAGCCCCCTAAGGGGGAATTCACCCCTCCACTTT. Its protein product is CASSPLRGNSPLHF.

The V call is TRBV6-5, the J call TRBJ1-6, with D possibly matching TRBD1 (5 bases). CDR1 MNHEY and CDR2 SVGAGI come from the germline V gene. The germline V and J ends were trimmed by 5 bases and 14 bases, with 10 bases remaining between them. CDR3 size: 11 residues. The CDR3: CASSDRISLHF. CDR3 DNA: TGTGCCAGCAGTGACAGAATCTCCCTCCACTTT.

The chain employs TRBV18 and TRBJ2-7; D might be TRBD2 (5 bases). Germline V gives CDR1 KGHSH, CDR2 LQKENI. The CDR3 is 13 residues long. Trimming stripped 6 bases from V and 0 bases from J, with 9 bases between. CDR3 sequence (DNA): TGTGCCAGCTCCCACGGGATCTCCTACGAGCAGTACTTC. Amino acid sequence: CASSHGISYEQYF.

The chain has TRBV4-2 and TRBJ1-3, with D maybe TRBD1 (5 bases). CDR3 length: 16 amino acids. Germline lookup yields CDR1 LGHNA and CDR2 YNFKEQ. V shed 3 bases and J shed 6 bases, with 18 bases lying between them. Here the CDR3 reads CASSQGQGPLLNTIYF. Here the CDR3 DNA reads TGTGCCAGCAGCCAGGGGCAGGGTCCCCTGCTAAACACCATATATTTT.

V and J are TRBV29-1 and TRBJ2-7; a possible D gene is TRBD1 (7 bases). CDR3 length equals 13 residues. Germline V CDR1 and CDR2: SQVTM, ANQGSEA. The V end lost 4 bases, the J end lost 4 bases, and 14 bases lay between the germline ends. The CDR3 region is CSVGRGLGYEQYF. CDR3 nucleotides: TGCAGCGTTGGGAGGGGGCTGGGTTACGAGCAGTACTTC.

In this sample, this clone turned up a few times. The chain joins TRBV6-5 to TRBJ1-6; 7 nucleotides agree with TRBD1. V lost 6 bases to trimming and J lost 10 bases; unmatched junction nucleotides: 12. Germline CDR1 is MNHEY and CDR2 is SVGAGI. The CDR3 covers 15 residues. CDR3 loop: CASSQGGRVKSPLHF. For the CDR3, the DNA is TGTGCCAGCAGCCAGGGGGGTCGGGTTAAATCACCCCTCCACTTT.

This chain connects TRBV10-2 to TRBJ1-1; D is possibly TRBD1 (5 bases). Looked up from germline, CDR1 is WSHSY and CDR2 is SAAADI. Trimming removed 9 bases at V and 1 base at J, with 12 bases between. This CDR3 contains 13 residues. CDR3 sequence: CASGAGRNTEAFF. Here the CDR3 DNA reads TGCGCCAGTGGGGCCGGCAGGAACACTGAAGCTTTCTTT.

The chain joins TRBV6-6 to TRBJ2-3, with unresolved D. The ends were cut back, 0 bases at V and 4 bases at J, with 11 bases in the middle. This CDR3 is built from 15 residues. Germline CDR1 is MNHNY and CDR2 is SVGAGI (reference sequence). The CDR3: CASSYSMNFPDTQYF. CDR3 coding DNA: TGTGCCAGCAGTTACTCGATGAACTTCCCAGATACGCAGTATTTT.